The 8 T cell receptor beta chains in this list originate from one sample, sequenced in a study of radiotherapy plus CTLA-4 blockade in lung cancer. The repertoire was sequenced with immunoSEQ multiplex PCR; TCRdb's copy has only in-frame clones and lacks some. The table includes about 48,000 clones, approximately 86% detected once. Sequences were derived from peripheral blood, sampled from a patient treated with radiotherapy plus ipilimumab. The receptor set was obtained from a human donor with non-small cell lung cancer that progressed on radiotherapy plus ipilimumab. Some clones in this sample may be carry-over from other donors' samples.

The chain uses TRBV28 and TRBJ2-1; 10 bases map to TRBD1. Germline CDR1 and CDR2: MDHEN and SYDVKM. V lost 6 bases to trimming and J lost 5 bases; unmatched junction nucleotides: 10. The CDR3 extends over 16 amino acids. As DNA, the CDR3 is TGTGCCAGCAGGACCCACTCGACAGGGGGCCACAATGAGCAGTTCTTC. Its translation: CASRTHSTGGHNEQFF.

This clone was detected only once. The CDR3 region has the DNA TGCGCCAGCAGCCCCCACGGGGAAGGCAATCAGCCCCAGCATTTT. Its translation is CASSPHGEGNQPQHF. The rearrangement links TRBV5-1 to TRBJ1-5; D gene ambiguous. Trimming shortened V by 4 bases and J by 2 bases, and 13 bases separated the two germline ends. The CDR3 is 15 residues long. Looked up from germline, CDR1 is SGHRS and CDR2 is YFSETQ.

V usage is TRBV5-6 and J usage is TRBJ2-5, with TRBD2 as a possible D gene (5 bases). Trimming shortened V by 4 bases and J by 5 bases, and 15 bases separated the two germline ends. This CDR3 comprises 14 residues. Germline-derived CDR1 and CDR2 are SGHDT and YYEEEE. The CDR3 loop is CASSPRETRETQYF. The DNA of the CDR3 is TGTGCCAGCAGCCCACGGGAAACGAGGGAGACCCAGTACTTC.

The chain is built from TRBV2 and TRBJ2-3; 9 nucleotides align to TRBD2. Trimming took 2 bases from V and 11 from J; bases not matched to a gene: 11. CDR1 is SNHLY, CDR2 FYNNEI, per germline. The CDR3 totals 15 residues. CDR3 DNA sequence: TGTGCCAGCAGTGAATCTTTTGCGGGGGGGCAAAAGCAGTATTTT. Protein sequence: CASSESFAGGQKQYF. Combining the CDR3 with reference TRBV2 and TRBJ2-3 gives the whole variable domain EPEVTQTPSHQVTQMGQEVILRCVPISNHLYFYWYRQILGQKVEFLVSFYNNEISEKSEIFDDQFSVERPDGSNFTLKIRSTKLEDSAMYFCASSESFAGGQKQYFGPGTRLTVL.

CDR3 amino acids: CASSPGQGAGANVLTF. CDR3 coding DNA: TGTGCCAGCAGCCCTGGACAGGGGGCTGGGGCCAACGTCCTGACTTTC. The genes are TRBV7-7 and TRBJ2-6, with 10 bases matching TRBD1. CDR3 size: 16 residues. The germline V gene has CDR1 SSHAT and CDR2 FNYEAQ (reference sequence). V lost 5 bases and J lost 2; bases outside the gene matches: 3.

The rearrangement links TRBV5-6 to TRBJ2-7, with 9 bases matching TRBD1. The CDR3 is made up of 15 amino acids. V dropped 4 bases and J dropped 5; count of bases not matched to a gene: 10. From germline, CDR1 is SGHDT and CDR2 YYEEEE. DNA of the CDR3: TGTGCCAGCAGCCCGGGGACAGGGTTTTTCAACGAGCAGTACTTC. Protein sequence: CASSPGTGFFNEQYF. The variable domain in full, completed from reference TRBV5-6 and TRBJ2-7, reads DAGVTQSPTHLIKTRGQQVTLRCSPKSGHDTVSWYQQALGQGPQFIFQYYEEEERQRGNFPDRFSGHQFPNYSSELNVNALLLGDSALYLCASSPGTGFFNEQYFGPGTRLTVT.

The chain carries TRBV29-1 and TRBJ2-1; the match to TRBD2 covers 8 bases. The CDR3 spans 15 residues. Germline V gene sequence: CDR1 SQVTM, CDR2 ANQGSEA. The trim removed 0 bases at V and 8 bases at J, leaving 9 bases unmatched. The CDR3 here is CSVEDLSGGADEQFF. The DNA of the CDR3 is TGCAGCGTTGAAGATCTGTCGGGAGGGGCCGATGAGCAGTTCTTC.

The V gene is TRBV28, the J gene TRBJ1-4; perhaps TRBD1 as D (6 bases). V shed 5 bases and J shed 1 base, with 11 bases lying between them. Germline CDR1 MDHEN, CDR2 SYDVKM. The CDR3 has 15 residues. In DNA form, the CDR3 reads TGTGCCAGCAGTCCCCCGGACAGAACTAATGAAAAACTGTTTTTT. Amino acids: CASSPPDRTNEKLFF.